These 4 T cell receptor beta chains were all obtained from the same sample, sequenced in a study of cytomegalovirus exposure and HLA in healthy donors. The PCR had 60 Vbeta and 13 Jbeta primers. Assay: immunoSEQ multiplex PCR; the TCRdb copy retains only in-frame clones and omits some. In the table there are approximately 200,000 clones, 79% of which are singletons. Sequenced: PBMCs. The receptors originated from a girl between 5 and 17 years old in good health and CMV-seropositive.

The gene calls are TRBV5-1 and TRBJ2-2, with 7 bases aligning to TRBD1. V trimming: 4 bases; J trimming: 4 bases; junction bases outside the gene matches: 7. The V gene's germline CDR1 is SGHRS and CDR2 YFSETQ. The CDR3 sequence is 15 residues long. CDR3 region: CASSPGQESTGELFF. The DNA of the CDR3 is TGCGCCAGCAGCCCCGGACAGGAATCCACCGGGGAGCTGTTTTTT.

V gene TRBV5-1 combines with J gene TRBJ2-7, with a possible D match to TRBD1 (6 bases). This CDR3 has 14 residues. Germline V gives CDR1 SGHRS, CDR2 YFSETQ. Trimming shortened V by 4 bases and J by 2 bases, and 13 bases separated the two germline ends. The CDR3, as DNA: TGCGCCAGCAGCACAGGGACGGGACCCTACGAGCAGTACTTC. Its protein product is CASSTGTGPYEQYF.

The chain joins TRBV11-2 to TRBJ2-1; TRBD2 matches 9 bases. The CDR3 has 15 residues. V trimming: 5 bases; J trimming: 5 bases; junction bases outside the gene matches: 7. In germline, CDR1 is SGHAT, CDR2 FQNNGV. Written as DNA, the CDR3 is TGTGCCAGCAGCCTTCTAGCGGGGCAGAACAATGAGCAGTTCTTC. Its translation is CASSLLAGQNNEQFF.

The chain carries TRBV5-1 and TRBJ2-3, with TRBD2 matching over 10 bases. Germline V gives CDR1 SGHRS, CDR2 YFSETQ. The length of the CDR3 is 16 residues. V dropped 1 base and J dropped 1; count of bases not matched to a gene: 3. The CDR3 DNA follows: TGCGCCAGCAGCTTGTCGCTAGCGGGAGGCACAGATACGCAGTATTTT. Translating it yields CASSLSLAGGTDTQYF. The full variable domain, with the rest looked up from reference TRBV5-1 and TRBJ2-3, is KAGVTQTPRYLIKTRGQQVTLSCSPISGHRSVSWYQQTPGQGLQFLFEYFSETQRNKGNFPGRFSGRQFSNSRSEMNVSTLELGDSALYLCASSLSLAGGTDTQYFGPGTRLTVL.